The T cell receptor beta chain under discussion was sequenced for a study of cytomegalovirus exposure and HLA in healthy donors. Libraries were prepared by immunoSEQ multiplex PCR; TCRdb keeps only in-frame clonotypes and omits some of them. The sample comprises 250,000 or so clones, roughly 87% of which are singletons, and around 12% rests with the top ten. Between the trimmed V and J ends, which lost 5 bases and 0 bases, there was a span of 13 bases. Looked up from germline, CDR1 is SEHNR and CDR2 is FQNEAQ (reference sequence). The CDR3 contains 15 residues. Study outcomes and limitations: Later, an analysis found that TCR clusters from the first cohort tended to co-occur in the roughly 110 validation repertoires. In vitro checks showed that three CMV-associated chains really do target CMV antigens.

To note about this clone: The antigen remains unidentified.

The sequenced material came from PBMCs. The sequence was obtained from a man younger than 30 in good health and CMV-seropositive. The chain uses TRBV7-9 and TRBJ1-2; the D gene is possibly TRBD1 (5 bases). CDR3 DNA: TGTGCCAGCAGCCCGACAGCTACCACTAACTATGGCTACACCTTC. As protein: CASSPTATTNYGYTF.